The clone carrying this TCR beta chain was recorded only once. No antigen is known for it. TCRdb's copy holds only in-frame clones and misses some; the assay was immunoSEQ multiplex PCR. The sample carries around 150,000 clones, 70% to 90% recorded once. These data are taken from a study of cytomegalovirus exposure and HLA in healthy donors. Study-level points and caveats: Researchers counted roughly 150 TCR beta chains as cytomegalovirus-associated.

The receptor's source is a woman aged 18-29 years in good health and CMV-seropositive. Input material: PBMCs.

The chain's CDR3 is CASSSADSVSTEAFF. For the CDR3, the DNA is TGTGCCAGCAGTTCCGCCGATTCGGTTTCCACTGAAGCTTTCTTT. The chain is built from TRBV6-5 and TRBJ1-1; no firm D call. CDR1 is MNHEY and CDR2 is SVGAGI in the germline V gene. The CDR3 length is 15 residues. Between the trimmed V and J ends, which lost 4 bases and 4 bases, there was a span of 16 bases.